This TCR beta chain was captured by sequencing in a study of shared clonotypes between healthy human individuals (dated by TCRdb to between 2020 and 2021). Notes on the research overall: A couple of women and a few men aged 18 to 49 years were included in the cohort. Blood TCR repertoires of five healthy adults were deeply sequenced to estimate repertoire size and the extent of clonotype sharing between individuals. Libraries were prepared and TCR repertoires were sequenced by different laboratories using diverse techniques, in order to increase sequencing depth and limit assay-specific biases. Leukapheresis yielded between about 0.8 and 8.9 billion PBMCs per donor. Results the study describes overall, beyond this receptor: Because the study included only a small number of donors, the genetic and exposure-history diversity represented was limited. Sampling was restricted to blood, and TCR repertoires in tissue are likely to differ from TCR repertoires in blood. Pairwise subsampling led to the expectation that sequencing depth would affect the degree of clonotype sharing among donors.

In regard to this clone: Its specific antigen is unknown. No per-base quality is available; no much larger clone lies one base away.

Using the deep immunoSEQ assay, multiplex PCR amplified TCR CDR3 regions from genomic DNA. Genomic DNA extracted from each cell subset was distributed evenly over all wells of several immunoSEQ 96-well plates, and each plate served as one replicate. For unsorted PBMC, around 290 ng of genomic DNA, equivalent to 30,000 to 35,000 T cell genomes, went into each replicate PCR. Genomic DNA from unsorted PBMC was sequenced over ten immunoSEQ deep assay plates. The purified libraries were quantified using a Qubit 3.0 fluorometer, sized with a Bioanalyzer 2100, and then quantified again using the KAPA Library Quantification kit. Each immunoSEQ 96-well plate was sequenced on its own single-read 150-cycle Illumina NextSeq 550 flow cell. The original pipeline was this. The immunoSEQ output contained only junctional sequences without quality scores, so filtering could not match that applied to full-length reads. Sequences were annotated with PyIR, a Python wrapper for IgBLAST v1.9, and V/J genes and CDR3 were assigned using IMGT germline references. Reads with weak V/J assignments (E-value above 1e-6), missing CDR3, stop codons, out-of-frame junctions, or ambiguous translated residues were removed. A V3J clonotype was defined by an identical inferred V gene, J gene, and CDR3 amino acid sequence. To compute the percentage overlap between repertoires, the number of shared unique clonotypes was divided by the size of the smaller repertoire. Three approaches were used to assess repertoire richness: RTK rarefaction, the Chao1 estimator, and Recon v2.1 estimates of unobserved clonotypes. TCRdb retrieved this table from immuneACCESS and kept in-frame rearrangements only. Not all clones are present; in checked studies, unresolved V genes account for under half, and no reason is known for the remainder. That table gives V, J and clone size, and the DNA gave D and trimming. Across this sample there are about 470,000 clones, with roughly 83% seen only once. The ten biggest clones cover less than 15% of the sample.

Donors were healthy HIV-negative adults with no recently reported acute infections or vaccinations. Only Caucasian adults living in Nashville, Tennessee, USA were represented among the donors. For unsorted samples, approximately 89 million PBMCs were counted, and genomic DNA was extracted using the QIAamp DNA Blood Mini kit. Blood was obtained by leukapheresis, after which PBMCs were separated by Ficoll-Histopaque density gradient centrifugation and cryopreserved in liquid nitrogen vapor phase. The CDR3 goes from the cysteine to the phenylalanine over 15 residues. CDR3 DNA is the only sequence kept; it has 45 bases, read in frame from the first base. The germline ends are 11 bases apart after V is trimmed by 0 bases and J by 5 bases. The germline V gene (reference sequence) sets CDR1 to LNHNV and CDR2 to YYDKDF.

Sample: PBMCs. This TCR came from a middle-aged woman in good health. Some clones in this sample may be carry-over from other donors' samples. The chain is made from TRBV15 and TRBJ1-5; a tentative D call is TRBD1 (6 bases match). The CDR3 region has the sequence CATSRDRTGYQPQHF. The nucleotide sequence is TGTGCCACCAGCAGAGATAGAACAGGGTATCAGCCCCAGCATTTT.